This T cell receptor beta chain emerged from a study of radiotherapy plus CTLA-4 blockade in lung cancer. Study at large: Objective responses were documented in around 20% of patients, with disease control in roughly 33%.

TCRdb's copy holds only in-frame clones and misses some; the assay was immunoSEQ multiplex PCR. Among about 68,000 clones listed, roughly 85% were seen once. This sample comprised peripheral blood, obtained from a patient treated with radiotherapy plus ipilimumab. This sequence was found in a human donor with non-small cell lung cancer who had a complete response to radiotherapy plus ipilimumab.

CDR3 region: CASSTGYYEQYF. The CDR3 DNA sequence: TGTGCCAGTAGTACAGGCTACTACGAGCAGTACTTC. V usage is TRBV19 and J usage is TRBJ2-7; D remains unclear. Germline-derived CDR1 and CDR2 are LNHDA and SQIVND (reference sequence). V lost 4 bases, J lost 3 bases, and 7 bases lay in between. The CDR3 totals 12 residues.